Below, 21 T cell receptor beta chains from the same sample are listed, as sequenced in a study of shared clonotypes between healthy human individuals. This table comes from immunoSEQ multiplex PCR, and its TCRdb copy is limited to in-frame clones, with some not included. The repertoire has about 610,000 clones, 90% to 97% of them found once; the top ten carry about 0.11%. CD45RO-negative cells were positively selected for CCR7, leaving out terminally differentiated effector memory CD45RA+ cells. Sequencing was performed on naive CD8+ T cells sorted from blood. The receptor source for this set is a woman aged 30 to 39 in good health.

The chain couples TRBV5-1 to TRBJ2-3, with 11 bases matching TRBD2. The CDR3 has 15 amino acids. V shed 5 bases, J shed 4 bases, and the junction held 6 bases outside the gene matches. Germline V CDR1 and CDR2: SGHRS, YFSETQ. The chain's CDR3 is CASSLAGGDPDTQYF. The CDR3 DNA sequence: TGCGCCAGCAGTTTAGCGGGAGGGGATCCAGATACGCAGTATTTT.

The V and J genes are TRBV10-2 and TRBJ2-7, with D maybe TRBD1 (5 bases). This CDR3 region has 11 residues. Trimming took off 2 bases at V and 6 bases at J, with 5 bases between the two ends. CDR1 and CDR2 from the germline V gene are WSHSY and SAAADI. CDR3 sequence (DNA): TGCGCCAGCAGTGAGGGGGCCGAGCAGTACTTC. This sequence encodes CASSEGAEQYF.

V usage is TRBV19 and J usage is TRBJ2-1, with 7 bases that match TRBD1. Trimming took 3 bases from V and 10 from J; bases not matched to a gene: 9. Germline-derived CDR1 and CDR2 are LNHDA and SQIVND (reference sequence). CDR3 length: 14 residues. The CDR3 DNA reads TGTGCCAGTAGTATTATGACAGGGCCCAACGAGCAGTTCTTC. Translated, it gives CASSIMTGPNEQFF.

The rearrangement links TRBV28 to TRBJ1-2; no reliable D call. The CDR3 contains 17 residues. Germline lookup yields CDR1 MDHEN and CDR2 SYDVKM. V was trimmed by 5 bases and J by 5 bases, leaving 24 bases between them. The chain's CDR3 is CASSPIMSDSREYGYTF. The CDR3 region has the DNA TGTGCCAGCAGTCCCATTATGTCTGACTCTAGGGAGTATGGCTACACCTTC.

The J gene is TRBJ2-1, the V gene TRBV19, with 7 bases lining up with TRBD1. Germline values: CDR1 LNHDA, CDR2 SQIVND (reference sequence). The CDR3 totals 14 residues. V was clipped by 4 bases and J by 4 bases; unmatched bases: 4. CDR3 nucleotide sequence: TGTGCCAGTAGTAAGGGACAGAGATACAATGAGCAGTTCTTC. Its translation: CASSKGQRYNEQFF.

In its sample, this clone was seen a few times. The CDR3 DNA sequence: TGTGCCAGTAGTATCCGGGACAGGGGCACCGAGCAGTACTTC. It encodes CASSIRDRGTEQYF. The chain combines TRBV19 with TRBJ2-7; 10 positions match TRBD1. This CDR3 has 14 residues. Germline V gene data show CDR1 as LNHDA and CDR2 as SQIVND (reference sequence). The trim removed 3 bases at V and 6 bases at J, leaving 5 bases unmatched.

The rearrangement joins TRBV7-9 to TRBJ2-4, with TRBD1 matching 10 bases. Per the germline V gene, CDR1 is SEHNR and CDR2 is FQNEAQ (reference sequence). This CDR3 is built from 15 residues. V was clipped by 5 bases and J by 5 bases; unmatched bases: 6. The CDR3 reads CASSTEGQGENIQYF. DNA for the CDR3: TGTGCCAGCAGCACCGAAGGACAGGGGGAAAACATTCAGTACTTC.

Concerning this clone: This sample also contains other DNA sequences that code for the same CDR3. For the CDR3, the DNA is TGTGCCAGCAGCTTGGCTAGCGGGTACGAGCAGTACTTC. This gives the protein CASSLASGYEQYF. The genes are TRBV5-4 and TRBJ2-7; 8 bases align to TRBD2. From germline, CDR1 is SGHNT and CDR2 YYREEE (reference sequence). V shed 0 bases, J shed 4 bases, and the junction held 0 bases outside the gene matches. The CDR3 sequence is 13 residues long.

The chain employs TRBV19 and TRBJ2-1; TRBD1 matches 8 bases. Germline-derived CDR1 and CDR2 are LNHDA and SQIVND (reference sequence). The V and J ends lost 2 bases and 6 bases, in that order; junction bases with no gene match: 6. This CDR3 is 15 amino acids long. Here the CDR3 DNA reads TGTGCCAGTAGTATAACCGACAGGGGTACCAATGAGCAGTTCTTC. This sequence encodes CASSITDRGTNEQFF.

The CDR3 protein is CASTKGGRNTEAFF. The CDR3 nucleotides are TGTGCCAGCACTAAGGGGGGGAGGAACACTGAAGCTTTCTTT. The chain carries TRBV7-9 and TRBJ1-1; D perhaps matches TRBD1 (6 bases). Germline CDR1 reads SEHNR; CDR2 reads FQNEAQ (reference sequence). The CDR3 length is 14 residues. Trimming shortened V by 7 bases and J by 1 base, and 13 bases separated the two germline ends. The variable domain in full, completed from reference TRBV7-9 and TRBJ1-1, reads DTGVSQNPRHKITKRGQNVTFRCDPISEHNRLYWYRQTLGQGPEFLTYFQNEAQLEKSRLLSDRFSAERPKGSFSTLEIQRTEQGDSAMYLCASTKGGRNTEAFFGQGTRLTVV.

This clone was counted a single time. Other DNA sequences in the sample encode the same CDR3. This chain uses TRBV28 with TRBJ2-7, with D perhaps assigned TRBD1 or TRBD2 (5 bases each). Trimming stripped 3 bases from V and 1 base from J, with 7 bases between. This CDR3 is built from 13 residues. In germline, CDR1 is MDHEN, CDR2 SYDVKM. This chain's CDR3 is CASSLGESYEQYF. The CDR3 nucleotides are TGTGCCAGCAGTTTGGGGGAGTCCTACGAGCAGTACTTC. Combining the CDR3 with reference TRBV28 and TRBJ2-7 gives the whole variable domain DVKVTQSSRYLVKRTGEKVFLECVQDMDHENMFWYRQDPGLGLRLIYFSYDVKMKEKGDIPEGYSVSREKKERFSLILESASTNQTSMYLCASSLGESYEQYFGPGTRLTVT.

This clone was counted between two and nine times. This chain connects TRBV9 to TRBJ2-7; tentative D call: TRBD1 (6 bases). Trimming shortened V by 2 bases and J by 4 bases, and 10 bases separated the two germline ends. There are 13 residues in the CDR3. Germline CDR1 and CDR2: SGDLS and YYNGEE. The CDR3 is CASSVGTPYEQYF. For the CDR3, the DNA is TGTGCCAGCAGCGTGGGGACACCATACGAGCAGTACTTC.

The chain is built from TRBV27 and TRBJ2-7; a weak D match, TRBD2 (6 bases). The V end was cut by 2 bases, the J end by 5 bases, with 22 bases between. The CDR3 length is 17 residues. CDR1 is MNHEY, CDR2 SMNVEV, per germline (reference sequence). The DNA of the CDR3 is TGTGCCAGCAGTTTAGATAGTGGTTCGGGGGTACTTAACGAGCAGTACTTC. Translating gives CASSLDSGSGVLNEQYF.

The sample holds one count of this clone. Other DNA sequences within the sample encode an identical CDR3. The CDR3 loop reads CASSGTSSGNTIYF. CDR3 bases: TGTGCCAGCAGCGGGACAAGCTCTGGAAACACCATATATTTT. This sequence joins TRBV9 and TRBJ1-3; the D gene is possibly TRBD1 (5 bases). Germline V gives CDR1 SGDLS, CDR2 YYNGEE. The CDR3 runs 14 residues. Trimming shortened V by 3 bases and J by 0 bases, and 7 bases separated the two germline ends.

This chain joins TRBV27 and TRBJ1-5, with 9 positions matching TRBD1. Germline V gene sequence: CDR1 MNHEY, CDR2 SMNVEV (reference sequence). J was trimmed by 6 bases and V by 10 bases; bases with no gene match: 4. This CDR3 has 12 residues. Here the CDR3 DNA reads TGTGCCACTTCGGACAGGGGTCAGCCCCAGCATTTT. Residues: CATSDRGQPQHF.

The CDR3 loop reads CASSPSKGSYNEQFF. The CDR3 coding sequence is TGTGCCAGCAGCCCTTCGAAGGGCTCCTACAATGAGCAGTTCTTC. The chain recombines TRBV27 with TRBJ2-1; D not resolved. In germline, CDR1 is MNHEY, CDR2 SMNVEV (reference sequence). The CDR3 consists of 15 residues. V was cut by 6 bases and J by 0 bases, with 12 bases left in between.

This chain connects TRBV28 to TRBJ1-1; D not resolved. CDR1 and CDR2 from the germline V gene are MDHEN and SYDVKM. The CDR3 covers 14 residues. Trimming took off 7 bases at V and 1 base at J, with 13 bases between the two ends. CDR3 in DNA: TGTGCCAGCAATCCTAATCGGTGGAACACTGAAGCTTTCTTT. Translation: CASNPNRWNTEAFF. Drawing the rest from reference TRBV28 and TRBJ1-1, the complete variable domain is DVKVTQSSRYLVKRTGEKVFLECVQDMDHENMFWYRQDPGLGLRLIYFSYDVKMKEKGDIPEGYSVSREKKERFSLILESASTNQTSMYLCASNPNRWNTEAFFGQGTRLTVV.

Comment on this clone: Germline and junction disagree at one end, which may indicate a read error. The chain joins TRBV4-1 to TRBJ2-2, with D possibly TRBD2 on 6 matching bases. Germline V gene sequence: CDR1 MGHRA, CDR2 YSYEKL. This CDR3 has 19 residues. The CDR3 protein is CASSQDRRVADLNAGELFF. CDR3 nucleotides: TGCGCCAGCAGCCAAGATCGGAGGGTAGCGGACTTGAACGCCGGGGAGCTGTTTTTT.

This clone appeared once. The V and J genes are TRBV19 and TRBJ2-1; the D call may be TRBD1 or TRBD2 (5 bases each). With 4 bases removed from V and 0 bases from J, the gap between germline ends came to 19 bases. Germline CDR1 is LNHDA and CDR2 is SQIVND (reference sequence). This CDR3 is built from 18 residues. The CDR3 DNA sequence: TGTGCCAGTAGTACACCGGGACGGATGCCGAGCTCCTACAATGAGCAGTTCTTC. Amino acid sequence: CASSTPGRMPSSYNEQFF.

This rearrangement joins TRBV15 to TRBJ1-1; no clear D. The CDR3 spans 13 residues. The V end was cut by 1 base, the J end by 6 bases, with 9 bases between. Germline V gene sequence: CDR1 LNHNV, CDR2 YYDKDF (reference sequence). CDR3 sequence (DNA): TGTGCCACCAGCAGAGCGGCAGCCCCTGAAGCTTTCTTT. Its protein is CATSRAAAPEAFF.

The V gene is TRBV29-1, the J gene TRBJ2-2; TRBD2 might be the D (7 bases). CDR1 is SQVTM, CDR2 ANQGSEA, per germline. V was clipped by 4 bases and J by 6 bases, with 18 bases between them. CDR3 length: 15 residues. The CDR3 bases are TGCAGCGTTGTAGGGGGGAGGGTTTCGGCCGGGGAGCTGTTTTTT. The encoded protein is CSVVGGRVSAGELFF.